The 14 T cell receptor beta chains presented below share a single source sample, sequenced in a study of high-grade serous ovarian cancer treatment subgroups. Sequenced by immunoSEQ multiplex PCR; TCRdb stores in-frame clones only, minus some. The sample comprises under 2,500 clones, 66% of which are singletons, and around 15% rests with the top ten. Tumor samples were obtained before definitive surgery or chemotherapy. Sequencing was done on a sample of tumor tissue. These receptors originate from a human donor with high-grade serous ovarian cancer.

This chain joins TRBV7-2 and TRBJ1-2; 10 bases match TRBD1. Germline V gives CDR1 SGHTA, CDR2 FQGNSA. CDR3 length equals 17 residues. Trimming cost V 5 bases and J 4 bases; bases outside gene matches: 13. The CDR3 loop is CASSPIIGQGVSYGYTF. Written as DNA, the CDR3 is TGTGCCAGCAGCCCCATTATAGGACAGGGGGTTAGCTATGGCTACACCTTC.

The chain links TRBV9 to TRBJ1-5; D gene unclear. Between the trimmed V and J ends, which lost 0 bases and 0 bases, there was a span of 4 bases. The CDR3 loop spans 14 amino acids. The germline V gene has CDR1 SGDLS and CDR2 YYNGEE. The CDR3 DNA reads TGTGCCAGCAGCGTAGACGGTAGCAATCAGCCCCAGCATTTT. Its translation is CASSVDGSNQPQHF.

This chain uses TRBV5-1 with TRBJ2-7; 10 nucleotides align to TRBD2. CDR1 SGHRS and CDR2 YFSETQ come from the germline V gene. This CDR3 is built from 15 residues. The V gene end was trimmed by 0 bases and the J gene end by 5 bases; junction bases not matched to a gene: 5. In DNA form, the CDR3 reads TGCGCCAGCAGCTTGGTTTCTAGCGGGGGCCACGAGCAGTACTTC. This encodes CASSLVSSGGHEQYF.

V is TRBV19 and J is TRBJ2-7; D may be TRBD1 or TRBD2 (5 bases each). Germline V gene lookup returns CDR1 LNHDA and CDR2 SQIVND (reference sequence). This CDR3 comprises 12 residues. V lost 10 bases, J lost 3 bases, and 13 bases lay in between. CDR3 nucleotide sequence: TGTGCCACCCGAGGGACGGACTACGAGCAGTACTTC. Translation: CATRGTDYEQYF.

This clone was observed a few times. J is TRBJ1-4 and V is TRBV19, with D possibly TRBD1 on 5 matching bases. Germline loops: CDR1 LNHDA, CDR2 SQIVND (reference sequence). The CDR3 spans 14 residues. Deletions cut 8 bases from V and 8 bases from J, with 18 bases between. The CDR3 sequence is CASRMGVDREKLFF. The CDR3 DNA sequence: TGTGCCAGTCGCATGGGGGTAGATAGGGAAAAACTGTTTTTT.

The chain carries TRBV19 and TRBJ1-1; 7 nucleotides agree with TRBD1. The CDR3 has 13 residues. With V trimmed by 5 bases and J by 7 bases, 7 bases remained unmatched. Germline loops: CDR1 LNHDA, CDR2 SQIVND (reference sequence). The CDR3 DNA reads TGTGCCAGTAGTCCCAGGACAGGCAGTGAAGCTTTCTTT. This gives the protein CASSPRTGSEAFF.

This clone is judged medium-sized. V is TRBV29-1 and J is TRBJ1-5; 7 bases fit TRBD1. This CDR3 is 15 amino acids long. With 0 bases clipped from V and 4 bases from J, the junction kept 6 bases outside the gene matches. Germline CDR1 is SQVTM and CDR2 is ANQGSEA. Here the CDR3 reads CSVEDGTVPNQPQHF. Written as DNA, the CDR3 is TGCAGCGTTGAAGACGGGACAGTTCCTAATCAGCCCCAGCATTTT.

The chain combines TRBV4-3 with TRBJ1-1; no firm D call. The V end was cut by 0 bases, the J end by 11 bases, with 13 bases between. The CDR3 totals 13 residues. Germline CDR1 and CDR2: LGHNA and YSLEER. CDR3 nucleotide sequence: TGCGCCAGCAGCCAAGACCCCGGGTTAAAGGCTTTCTTT. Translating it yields CASSQDPGLKAFF.

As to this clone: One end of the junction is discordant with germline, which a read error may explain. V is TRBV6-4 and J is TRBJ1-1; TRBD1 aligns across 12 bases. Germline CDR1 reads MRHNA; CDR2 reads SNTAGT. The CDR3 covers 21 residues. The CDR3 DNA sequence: TGTGCCAGCAGCGACTCCGGGACAGGGGGCGCAAGTGGGGGGGACGCCACTGAAGCTTTCTTT. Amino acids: CASSDSGTGGASGGDATEAFF.

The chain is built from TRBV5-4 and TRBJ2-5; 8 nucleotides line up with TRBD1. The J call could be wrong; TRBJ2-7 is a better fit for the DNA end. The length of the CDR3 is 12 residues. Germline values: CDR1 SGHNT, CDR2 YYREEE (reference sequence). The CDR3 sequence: CASSGTGYEQYF. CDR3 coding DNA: TGTGCCAGCAGCGGGACAGGCTACGAGCAGTACTTC.

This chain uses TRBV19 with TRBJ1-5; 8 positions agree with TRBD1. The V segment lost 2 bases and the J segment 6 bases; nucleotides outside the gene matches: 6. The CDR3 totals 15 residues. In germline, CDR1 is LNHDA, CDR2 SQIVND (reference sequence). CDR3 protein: CASSINRGTSQPQHF. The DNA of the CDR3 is TGTGCCAGTAGTATAAACAGGGGGACCAGTCAGCCCCAGCATTTT.

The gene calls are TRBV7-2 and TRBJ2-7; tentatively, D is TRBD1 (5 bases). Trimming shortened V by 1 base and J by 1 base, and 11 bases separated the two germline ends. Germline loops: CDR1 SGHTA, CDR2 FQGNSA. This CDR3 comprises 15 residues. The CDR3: CASSLDGAVSYEQYF. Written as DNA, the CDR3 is TGTGCCAGCAGCTTAGATGGGGCTGTGTCCTACGAGCAGTACTTC.

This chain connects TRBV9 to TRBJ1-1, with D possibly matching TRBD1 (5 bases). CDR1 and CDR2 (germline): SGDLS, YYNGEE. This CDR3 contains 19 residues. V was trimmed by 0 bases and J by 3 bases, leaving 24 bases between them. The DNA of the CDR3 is TGTGCCAGCAGCGTAGCTACTGGGGGGTTGTCAGGGCCCCACACTGAAGCTTTCTTT. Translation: CASSVATGGLSGPHTEAFF.

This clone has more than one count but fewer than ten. CDR3 nucleotides: TGTGCCAGCAGTTTGACAGGGGGAAGATATGGCTACACCTTC. Translating it yields CASSLTGGRYGYTF. V usage is TRBV28 and J usage is TRBJ1-2; 9 nucleotides match TRBD1. CDR1 is MDHEN and CDR2 is SYDVKM in the germline V gene. Trimming took 3 bases from V and 5 from J; bases not matched to a gene: 4. This CDR3 has 14 amino acids.